Following are 29 T cell receptor beta chains from one sample sequenced in a study of T cell repertoires in cytomegalovirus infection. TCRdb fed the reads into MiXCR, producing one record per CDR3 protein. The sample has some 560,000 distinct CDR3 sequences; roughly 43% are singletons. No antigen is known for these receptors. This specimen was cultured PBMCs, taken from culture after CMV antigen stimulation. The receptors come from a human donor in good health (CMV status not recorded). Some clones in this sample may be carry-over from other donors' samples.

The chain links TRBV5-1 to TRBJ2-7; 8 nucleotides line up with TRBD1. This CDR3 is built from 13 residues. CDR1 SGHRS and CDR2 YFSETQ come from the germline V gene. V was pared by 5 bases and J by 5 bases, with 6 bases of the junction left unmatched. DNA for the CDR3: TGCGCCAGCAGACGGGACAGGATCAACGAGCAGTACTTC. Its protein product is CASRRDRINEQYF.

This chain uses TRBV12-3 or TRBV12-4 with TRBJ2-5; 9 nucleotides align to TRBD1. The CDR3 consists of 14 residues. V shed 6 bases and J 8 bases; nucleotides not matched to a gene: 10. The CDR3 DNA reads TGTGCCAGCAGCTCGGGACAGGGATTTCTCACCCAGTACTTC. This gives the protein CASSSGQGFLTQYF.

The sample holds a few counts of this clonotype. The chain carries TRBV6-2 or TRBV6-3 and TRBJ2-3; 8 bases line up with TRBD2. Trimming removed 2 bases from V and 3 bases from J; junction bases left unmatched: 10. This CDR3 comprises 17 residues. CDR1 and CDR2 from the germline V gene are MNHEY and SVGEGT. In nucleotides, the CDR3 is TGTGCCAGCAGTTACCCCCGGGAGGGCCGTGAGACAGATACGCAGTATTTT. Translated: CASSYPREGRETDTQYF.

This clonotype has only a few counts. The chain uses TRBV19 and TRBJ1-2; maybe TRBD1 (5 bases). V was shortened by 6 bases and J by 8 bases, with 19 bases between the two germline ends. This CDR3 has 14 residues. Per the germline V gene, CDR1 is LNHDA and CDR2 is SQIVND (reference sequence). CDR3: CASRPATTALGYTF. The CDR3 DNA is TGTGCCAGTAGGCCCGCGACGACAGCCCTGGGCTACACCTTC.

Ten or more counts support this clonotype. The chain uses TRBV7-2 and TRBJ2-2; 10 nucleotides align to TRBD2. The CDR3 contains 15 residues. The trim removed 8 bases at V and 1 base at J, leaving 4 bases unmatched. Germline CDR1 SGHTA, CDR2 FQGNSA. The CDR3 bases are TGTGCCAGCTCGAGACTAGCGGGGAACACCGGGGAGCTGTTTTTT. Its translation is CASSRLAGNTGELFF.

The V call is TRBV12-3 or TRBV12-4, the J call TRBJ1-1; D is possibly TRBD1 (5 bases). CDR3 length equals 13 residues. The ends were cut back, 2 bases at V and 7 bases at J, with 11 bases in the middle. In nucleotides, the CDR3 is TGTGCCAGCAGTTTAAGGGCAGGGAATGAAGCTTTCTTT. Translating it yields CASSLRAGNEAFF.

The chain employs TRBV6-1 and TRBJ1-6; perhaps TRBD1 as D (5 bases). The CDR3 totals 15 residues. Germline CDR1 is MNHNS and CDR2 is SASEGT. Deletions cut 5 bases from V and 0 bases from J, with 8 bases between. This chain's CDR3 is CASSRQNSYNSPLHF. For the CDR3, the DNA is TGTGCCAGCAGTAGACAGAACTCCTATAATTCACCCCTCCACTTT.

This chain uses TRBV7-3 with TRBJ1-5; D unresolved. This CDR3 contains 14 residues. Trimming took 5 bases from V and 5 from J, leaving 13 bases between them. CDR1 and CDR2 (germline): SGHTA, FQGTGA. The CDR3 DNA follows: TGTGCCAGCAGCCCGAGAGGCCGGGATCAGCCCCAGCATTTT. Translated: CASSPRGRDQPQHF.

This clonotype was observed a handful of times. The J gene is TRBJ2-7, the V gene TRBV4-3; TRBD2 matches at 11 bases. Germline lookup yields CDR1 LGHNA and CDR2 YSLEER. This CDR3 is built from 16 residues. With V trimmed by 0 bases and J by 5 bases, 6 bases remained unmatched. CDR3 loop: CASSQDSLAGAHEQYF. CDR3 DNA: TGCGCCAGCAGCCAAGATTCACTAGCGGGGGCGCACGAGCAGTACTTC.

Comment on this clonotype: The junction differs from germline at one of its ends, possibly a read error. This chain uses TRBV7-2 with TRBJ2-5; 7 nucleotides line up with TRBD2. The CDR3 is made up of 16 amino acids. Germline V lookup: CDR1 SGHTA, CDR2 FQGNSA. The CDR3 spells CASSLERGGPQETQYF. CDR3 in DNA: TGTGCCAGCAGTTTAGAGCGGGGAGGGCCTCAAGAGACCCAGTACTTC.

This clonotype has ten or more counts. V is TRBV7-2 and J is TRBJ1-5; the D is unclear. CDR3 length: 13 residues. Germline V CDR1 and CDR2: SGHTA, FQGNSA. Trimming took off 4 bases at V and 7 bases at J, with 11 bases between the two ends. Here the CDR3 DNA reads TGTGCCAGCAGCTCGGACTTTTCCCAGCCCCAGCATTTT. Residues: CASSSDFSQPQHF.

This rearrangement joins TRBV6-5 to TRBJ2-5, with 10 bases that match TRBD1. Trimming removed 5 bases from V and 4 bases from J; junction bases left unmatched: 19. This CDR3 has 19 residues. From germline, CDR1 is MNHEY and CDR2 SVGAGI. Here the CDR3 DNA reads TGTGCCAGCAGTCGTTCCCGACAGGGGGCAATTAGTGGCCGAGAGACCCAGTACTTC. Translated: CASSRSRQGAISGRETQYF.

The table lists this clonotype with a few counts. This chain uses TRBV7-2 with TRBJ2-5, with D perhaps matching TRBD1 (6 bases). CDR3 size: 15 residues. Germline assignment: CDR1 SGHTA and CDR2 FQGNSA. Between the trimmed V and J ends, which lost 5 bases and 4 bases, there was a span of 17 bases. The CDR3 sequence is CASSPPGVVGETQYF. The CDR3 region has the DNA TGTGCCAGCAGCCCCCCAGGGGTTGTCGGAGAGACCCAGTACTTC. Full variable domain (rest looked up from reference TRBV7-2 and TRBJ2-5): GAGVSQSPSNKVTEKGKDVELRCDPISGHTALYWYRQSLGQGLEFLIYFQGNSAPDKSGLPSDRFSAERTGGSVSTLTIQRTQQEDSAVYLCASSPPGVVGETQYFGPGTRLLVL.

This clonotype was found a few times. This chain links TRBV6-2 or TRBV6-3 with TRBJ2-7, with a possible D match to TRBD1 (6 bases). The CDR3 covers 15 residues. Germline CDR1 and CDR2: MNHEY and SVGEGT. V shed 2 bases and J shed 7 bases, with 18 bases lying between them. CDR3 sequence (DNA): TGTGCCAGCAGTTACGGGGGCCGGGACAAAAGTGAGCAGTACTTC. Protein: CASSYGGRDKSEQYF.

This chain joins TRBV2 and TRBJ2-2; D unresolved. Germline V CDR1 and CDR2: SNHLY, FYNNEI. The CDR3 is 13 residues long. Trimming cost V 6 bases and J 5 bases, with 10 bases left between them. Here the CDR3 reads CASRAVWTGELFF. The DNA for the CDR3 is TGTGCCAGCAGGGCCGTGTGGACCGGGGAGCTGTTTTTT.

The rearrangement joins TRBV19 to TRBJ2-1, with D tentatively TRBD2 (5 bases). Germline V gene lookup returns CDR1 LNHDA and CDR2 SQIVND (reference sequence). CDR3 size: 12 residues. V gave up 4 bases and J gave up 9 bases, with 10 bases separating them. The CDR3 loop is CASSTREGEQFF. The CDR3 DNA sequence: TGTGCCAGTAGTACCCGCGAGGGTGAGCAGTTCTTC.

Many counts were recorded for this clonotype. This chain connects TRBV7-2 to TRBJ2-1; 14 bases align to TRBD2. With V trimmed by 5 bases and J by 7 bases, 16 bases remained unmatched. CDR3 length equals 19 residues. The germline V gene has CDR1 SGHTA and CDR2 FQGNSA. CDR3: CASSARGTTSGRAGNEQFF. In DNA, the CDR3 is TGTGCCAGCAGCGCAAGGGGGACGACTAGCGGGAGGGCAGGTAATGAGCAGTTCTTC. The whole variable domain, remainder taken from reference TRBV7-2 and TRBJ2-1, is GAGVSQSPSNKVTEKGKDVELRCDPISGHTALYWYRQSLGQGLEFLIYFQGNSAPDKSGLPSDRFSAERTGGSVSTLTIQRTQQEDSAVYLCASSARGTTSGRAGNEQFFGPGTRLTVL.

This clonotype showed up many times. V usage is TRBV7-2 and J usage is TRBJ1-1; D remains unclear. V was shortened by 4 bases and J by 4 bases, with 16 bases between the two germline ends. The CDR3 length is 15 residues. Germline CDR1 reads SGHTA; CDR2 reads FQGNSA. The CDR3 DNA reads as TGTGCCAGCAGCTACCGTCGGGTCCGCGGCACTGAAGCTTTCTTT. Translation gives CASSYRRVRGTEAFF. The full variable domain, its missing parts supplied by reference TRBV7-2 and TRBJ1-1, is GAGVSQSPSNKVTEKGKDVELRCDPISGHTALYWYRQSLGQGLEFLIYFQGNSAPDKSGLPSDRFSAERTGGSVSTLTIQRTQQEDSAVYLCASSYRRVRGTEAFFGQGTRLTVV.

The chain uses TRBV12-3 or TRBV12-4 and TRBJ2-3; 14 nucleotides agree with TRBD2. The CDR3 has 19 amino acids. V lost 6 bases and J lost 2; bases outside the gene matches: 13. The chain's CDR3 is CASSQGLAGEYGVTDTQYF. The DNA of the CDR3 is TGTGCCAGCAGCCAGGGACTAGCGGGGGAGTATGGTGTCACAGATACGCAGTATTTT.

This clonotype occurred a few times. This chain connects TRBV7-2 to TRBJ2-5; TRBD2 matches at 12 bases. This CDR3 spans 17 amino acids. Germline CDR1 SGHTA, CDR2 FQGNSA. V shed 5 bases and J 4 bases; nucleotides not matched to a gene: 11. The CDR3 DNA sequence: TGTGCCAGCAGCAGAGGACTAGCGGGATCGGGGGGAGAGACCCAGTACTTC. Translation gives CASSRGLAGSGGETQYF. Filled out from reference TRBV7-2 and TRBJ2-5, the complete variable domain reads GAGVSQSPSNKVTEKGKDVELRCDPISGHTALYWYRQSLGQGLEFLIYFQGNSAPDKSGLPSDRFSAERTGGSVSTLTIQRTQQEDSAVYLCASSRGLAGSGGETQYFGPGTRLLVL.

J is TRBJ2-1 and V is TRBV7-2, with 14 bases that match TRBD2. Germline values: CDR1 SGHTA, CDR2 FQGNSA. CDR3 length equals 18 residues. The ends lost 3 bases at V and 9 bases at J; junction bases unmatched: 13. CDR3: CASSFGQLGLAGVGEQFF. The CDR3 region has the DNA TGTGCCAGCAGCTTTGGGCAGCTGGGACTAGCGGGAGTAGGTGAGCAGTTCTTC. The whole variable domain, remainder taken from reference TRBV7-2 and TRBJ2-1, is GAGVSQSPSNKVTEKGKDVELRCDPISGHTALYWYRQSLGQGLEFLIYFQGNSAPDKSGLPSDRFSAERTGGSVSTLTIQRTQQEDSAVYLCASSFGQLGLAGVGEQFFGPGTRLTVL.

The table lists this clonotype with a count of one. J is TRBJ2-3 and V is TRBV11-2; no clear D gene. This CDR3 comprises 14 residues. From germline, CDR1 is SGHAT and CDR2 FQNNGV. Trimming took 5 bases from V and 0 from J, leaving 9 bases between them. The CDR3 DNA follows: TGTGCCAGCAGCGAGAGACGCAGCACAGATACGCAGTATTTT. It yields the protein CASSERRSTDTQYF.

This sequence joins TRBV20-1 and TRBJ1-1, with D unclear. Germline V CDR1 and CDR2: DFQATT, SNEGSKA (reference sequence). Trimming removed 6 bases from V and 1 base from J, with 12 bases in between. The CDR3 has 13 residues. DNA of the CDR3: TGCAGTGCCCCCCGTCCAGGGAACACTGAAGCTTTCTTT. This encodes CSAPRPGNTEAFF.

The chain carries TRBV7-3 and TRBJ2-2; D gene unclear. This CDR3 has 13 amino acids. The V end lost 2 bases, the J end lost 7 bases, and 8 bases lay between the germline ends. CDR1 is SGHTA and CDR2 is FQGTGA in the germline V gene. The CDR3 region has the DNA TGTGCCAGCAGCTTACCCCTCGGCGGGGAGCTGTTTTTT. Amino acids: CASSLPLGGELFF.

The CDR3 coding sequence is TGTGCCAGTAGTATAGGAGGGCGGCGGCGCACAGATACGCAGTATTTT. Amino acids: CASSIGGRRRTDTQYF. The V and J genes are TRBV19 and TRBJ2-3; D might be TRBD2 (5 bases). The CDR3 has 16 amino acids. Trimming stripped 1 base from V and 1 base from J, with 12 bases between. Per germline, CDR1 LNHDA and CDR2 SQIVND (reference sequence).

The gene calls are TRBV20-1 and TRBJ2-3; 7 positions agree with TRBD2. Germline CDR1 reads DFQATT; CDR2 reads SNEGSKA (reference sequence). J lost 1 base, V lost 3 bases, and 7 bases had no gene match. CDR3 length equals 15 residues. The CDR3 DNA reads TGCAGTGCTAGCCCCAGCGGGGTGGGCACAGATACGCAGTATTTT. This sequence encodes CSASPSGVGTDTQYF.

The chain is built from TRBV18 and TRBJ2-3; TRBD2 agrees at 7 bases. With 0 bases clipped from V and 5 bases from J, the junction kept 5 bases outside the gene matches. The germline gives CDR1 KGHSH, CDR2 LQKENI. The CDR3 has 15 residues. The CDR3 is CASSPPRGREDTQYF. DNA for the CDR3: TGTGCCAGCTCACCACCGAGAGGGAGGGAAGATACGCAGTATTTT.

This clonotype was recorded only once. The chain combines TRBV20-1 with TRBJ1-2; D unresolved. With 7 bases removed from V and 5 bases from J, the gap between germline ends came to 11 bases. Germline CDR1 reads DFQATT; CDR2 reads SNEGSKA (reference sequence). The CDR3 runs to 11 residues. CDR3 region: CSVGQFYGYTF. The CDR3 DNA sequence: TGCAGTGTGGGCCAGTTTTATGGCTACACCTTC.

This clonotype was detected once. The chain carries TRBV4-1 and TRBJ2-1, with 8 positions matching TRBD2. Trimming took 4 bases from V and 1 from J; bases not matched to a gene: 9. Germline V CDR1 and CDR2: MGHRA, YSYEKL. This CDR3 region has 17 residues. Written as DNA, the CDR3 is TGCGCCAGCAGCCCAGGTCCGGGAGGGGGATCCTACAATGAGCAGTTCTTC. Translated: CASSPGPGGGSYNEQFF.